The source of this T cell receptor (beta chain) is a study of T-cell reconstitution after alpha-beta-depleted transplantation in children. Study observations and caveats: Reports say that about two months after transplant, the alpha-beta T cells came out of several hundred graft clones that had expanded. The main origin of T-cell counts and diversity one year after transplant was newly produced T cells. Some patients' high day-60 TCRbeta diversity was traced to surviving recipient T cells and thymic progenitors.

This clonotype was counted many times. Its antigen is not identified. It was with unique molecular identifiers that the TCRbeta library was prepared. TCRdb used MiXCR to reprocess the PCR reads, holding one entry per CDR3 protein. The data hold about 830,000 distinct CDR3 sequences, with 15% to 20% observed a single time. The sequence derives from a male patient between 5 and 17 years old who had a stem cell transplant for acute lymphoblastic leukemia, so the T cells may come from the graft donor. The material was PBMCs, mostly from graft donor cells, obtained 360 days after TCRalphabeta/CD19-depleted stem cell transplant.

CDR3 bases: TGCGCCAGCAGCTTACAGGACCACTTCCACGAGCAGTACTTC. It codes for CASSLQDHFHEQYF. The chain joins TRBV5-1 to TRBJ2-7; D is possibly TRBD1 (5 bases). The ends were cut back, 2 bases at V and 5 bases at J, with 14 bases in the middle. Germline V gives CDR1 SGHRS, CDR2 YFSETQ. CDR3 length: 14 amino acids.